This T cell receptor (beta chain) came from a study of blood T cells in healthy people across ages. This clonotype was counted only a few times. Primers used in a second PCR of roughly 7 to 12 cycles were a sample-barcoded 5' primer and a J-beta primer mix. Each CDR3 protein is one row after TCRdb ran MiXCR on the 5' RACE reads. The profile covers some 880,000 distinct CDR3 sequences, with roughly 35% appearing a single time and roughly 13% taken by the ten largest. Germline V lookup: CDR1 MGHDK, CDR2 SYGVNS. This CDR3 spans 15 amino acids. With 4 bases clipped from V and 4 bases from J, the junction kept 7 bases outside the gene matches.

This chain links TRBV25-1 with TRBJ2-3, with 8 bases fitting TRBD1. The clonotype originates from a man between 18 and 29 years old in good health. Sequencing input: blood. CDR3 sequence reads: CASSGYRGISDTQYF. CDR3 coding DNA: TGTGCCAGCAGTGGATACAGGGGGATCTCAGATACGCAGTATTTT.